This TCR beta chain was sequenced in a study of blood T cell repertoires in COVID-19. Study information: Italy, Spain and the United States were the sources of the convalescent and acute COVID-19 samples. T cells, B-cell-depleted T cells, or PBMCs supplied cDNA or gDNA.

V dropped 1 base and J dropped 2 bases, with 5 bases sitting between them. The CDR3 is 12 amino acids. Germline CDR1 GTSNPN, CDR2 SVGIG (reference sequence). This clone has ten or more counts. Authors' data handling: Reference gene primers were amplified, and this amplification served to estimate nucleated cell counts. The protocol was immunoSEQ multiplex PCR, while the TCRdb copy is restricted to in-frame clones and leaves out a portion. V, J and clone size are taken as reported in that table, and D and trimming were inferred from the DNA itself. The sample consists of hundreds of thousands of clones, about 90% of them appearing once.

This sequence originates from a woman aged 25 to 39 who had recovered from COVID-19. The chain links TRBV30 to TRBJ1-2; the D is unclear. Sequencing was done on a sample of peripheral blood. The CDR3 DNA reads as TGTGCCTGGAGTGACTTCAACTATGGCTACACCTTC. Amino acid sequence: CAWSDFNYGYTF.